A selection of T cell receptor beta chains follows, all from one sample in a study of CD8 T cells in Susac syndrome. TCRdb re-derived calls from the immunoSEQ multiplex PCR reads in MiXCR, one entry per CDR3 protein. There are roughly 150,000 distinct CDR3 sequences in the sample; approximately 95% occur only once, and 0.16% lies in the top ten. The sample was CD4+ T cells from PBMCs. These receptors came from a human donor with Susac syndrome. Each CDR3 is given with its conserved first and last residue. The order of the fields is V gene, J gene, D gene, CDR3 protein. A D gene is named only where the DNA matches it firmly.

v_gene: TRBV4-1
j_gene: TRBJ2-1
d_gene: TRBD2
CDR3aa: CASSQGERGDYNEQFF

v_gene: TRBV29-1
j_gene: TRBJ2-7
d_gene: NA
CDR3aa: CSAQGPGAYEQYF

v_gene: TRBV20-1
j_gene: TRBJ1-5
d_gene: NA
CDR3aa: CSAVGGSHSNQPQHF

v_gene: TRBV7-3
j_gene: TRBJ1-1
d_gene: TRBD1
CDR3aa: CASSSGQVNTEAFF

v_gene: TRBV9
j_gene: TRBJ2-7
d_gene: NA
CDR3aa: CASSVALAGPSHEQYF

v_gene: TRBV20-1
j_gene: TRBJ2-5
d_gene: TRBD1
CDR3aa: CSTTNTGGETQYF

v_gene: TRBV20-1
j_gene: TRBJ1-2
d_gene: NA
CDR3aa: CSASPRSGASGYTF

v_gene: TRBV3-1
j_gene: TRBJ2-3
d_gene: NA
CDR3aa: CASSLGPASRQDTQYF

v_gene: TRBV7-9
j_gene: TRBJ2-3
d_gene: NA
CDR3aa: CASSLDGQTDTQYF

v_gene: TRBV12-3/TRBV12-4
j_gene: TRBJ1-5
d_gene: NA
CDR3aa: CASSNREPQHF

v_gene: TRBV5-5
j_gene: TRBJ2-5
d_gene: NA
CDR3aa: CASSPDSSRQETQYF

v_gene: TRBV27
j_gene: TRBJ2-4
d_gene: NA
CDR3aa: CASSFQGGAKNIQYF

v_gene: TRBV18
j_gene: TRBJ2-5
d_gene: NA
CDR3aa: CASSVSEETQYF

v_gene: TRBV9
j_gene: TRBJ2-1
d_gene: NA
CDR3aa: CASSVTPGLSNNEQFF

v_gene: TRBV7-3
j_gene: TRBJ1-1
d_gene: NA
CDR3aa: CASSAGFNTEAFF

v_gene: TRBV9
j_gene: TRBJ2-3
d_gene: NA
CDR3aa: CASSVMGKDTQYF

v_gene: TRBV29-1
j_gene: TRBJ1-2
d_gene: NA
CDR3aa: CSVATPNYGYTF

v_gene: TRBV12-5
j_gene: TRBJ1-4
d_gene: NA
CDR3aa: CASGLFPRTAGGDEKLFF

v_gene: TRBV18
j_gene: TRBJ1-5
d_gene: TRBD1
CDR3aa: CASSSDRGQPQHF

v_gene: TRBV7-9
j_gene: TRBJ1-5
d_gene: TRBD1
CDR3aa: CASSKGTGSNQPQHF

v_gene: TRBV7-2
j_gene: TRBJ1-5
d_gene: TRBD1
CDR3aa: CASSFGQGGQPQHF

v_gene: TRBV4-2
j_gene: TRBJ1-5
d_gene: NA
CDR3aa: CASSQVPDSNQPQHF

v_gene: TRBV7-9
j_gene: TRBJ2-1
d_gene: NA
CDR3aa: CASSLPGLRYNEQFF

v_gene: TRBV5-6
j_gene: TRBJ2-1
d_gene: NA
CDR3aa: CASSLGQNEQFF

v_gene: TRBV10-3
j_gene: TRBJ1-1
d_gene: NA
CDR3aa: CAITGSTNTEAFF

v_gene: TRBV29-1
j_gene: TRBJ2-5
d_gene: NA
CDR3aa: CSVEGSVDRAQYF

v_gene: TRBV5-1
j_gene: TRBJ1-6
d_gene: NA
CDR3aa: CASRTGDSPLHF

v_gene: TRBV25-1
j_gene: TRBJ1-5
d_gene: TRBD1
CDR3aa: CASSAPGQGAQPQHF

v_gene: TRBV4-1
j_gene: TRBJ2-2
d_gene: TRBD1
CDR3aa: CASSQPGQLTGELFF

v_gene: TRBV12-3/TRBV12-4
j_gene: TRBJ2-7
d_gene: NA
CDR3aa: CASRNPGVENEQYF

v_gene: TRBV29-1
j_gene: TRBJ1-2
d_gene: TRBD1
CDR3aa: CSASTGALGYGYTF

v_gene: TRBV29-1
j_gene: TRBJ2-7
d_gene: TRBD1
CDR3aa: CSVAGDRGSYEQYF

v_gene: TRBV29-1
j_gene: TRBJ1-1
d_gene: NA
CDR3aa: CSVDWTVNTEAFF

v_gene: TRBV24-1
j_gene: TRBJ2-3
d_gene: NA
CDR3aa: CATSDPGRADTQYF

v_gene: TRBV20-1
j_gene: TRBJ2-1
d_gene: NA
CDR3aa: CSATGGVGGGDEQFF

v_gene: TRBV5-8
j_gene: TRBJ2-7
d_gene: NA
CDR3aa: CASSRVLSYEQYF

v_gene: TRBV6-6
j_gene: TRBJ1-2
d_gene: TRBD1
CDR3aa: CASSDGQGDYGYTF

v_gene: TRBV20-1
j_gene: TRBJ1-5
d_gene: TRBD1
CDR3aa: CSARAPPGTGVFGNQPQHF

v_gene: TRBV5-1
j_gene: TRBJ2-7
d_gene: TRBD1
CDR3aa: CASSLPQGAGYEQYF

v_gene: TRBV29-1
j_gene: TRBJ2-5
d_gene: NA
CDR3aa: CSPLFAQTQYF

v_gene: TRBV7-9
j_gene: TRBJ2-5
d_gene: NA
CDR3aa: CASSFDAGWYQETQYF

v_gene: TRBV5-1
j_gene: TRBJ2-1
d_gene: TRBD2
CDR3aa: CASSWRGDNEQFF

v_gene: TRBV15
j_gene: TRBJ2-7
d_gene: NA
CDR3aa: CATSDPTVSYEQYF

v_gene: TRBV29-1
j_gene: TRBJ2-3
d_gene: NA
CDR3aa: CSVSRTATNTQYF

v_gene: TRBV6-5
j_gene: TRBJ2-7
d_gene: TRBD1
CDR3aa: CASSYGEGGGYEQYF

v_gene: TRBV5-1
j_gene: TRBJ2-2
d_gene: NA
CDR3aa: CASSFDITPSGELFF

v_gene: TRBV5-4
j_gene: TRBJ2-5
d_gene: NA
CDR3aa: CASSSQEQETQYF

v_gene: TRBV12-3/TRBV12-4
j_gene: TRBJ2-4
d_gene: NA
CDR3aa: CASSPRQLSGTKNIQYF

v_gene: TRBV4-1
j_gene: TRBJ2-6
d_gene: TRBD2
CDR3aa: CASSQDGRDGYSGANVLTF

v_gene: TRBV10-3
j_gene: TRBJ2-3
d_gene: NA
CDR3aa: CANRPDTQYF

v_gene: TRBV12-3/TRBV12-4
j_gene: TRBJ2-7
d_gene: TRBD1
CDR3aa: CASSSNFGGQGYEQYF

v_gene: TRBV20-1
j_gene: TRBJ1-1
d_gene: NA
CDR3aa: CSAPGNAVSTEAFF